The clone carrying this T cell receptor (beta chain) has a single count. This sample stems from a study of blood T cell repertoires in COVID-19. About the research overall: There were acute and convalescent COVID-19 samples, and they came from the United States, Italy and Spain. In each case, the material was cDNA or gDNA derived from T cells, B-cell-depleted T cells, or PBMCs.

In the original processing: The authors estimated nucleated cell counts from reference gene primer amplification. Using immunoSEQ multiplex PCR, the repertoire was profiled, and TCRdb retains in-frame clones only, with some absent. V and J calls and clone size follow that table, whereas D and trimming were derived from the DNA. The sample lists about 200,000 clones, 70% to 90% occurring once. Trimming pared 0 bases from V and 2 bases from J, leaving 16 bases between. CDR3 size: 16 residues. The germline V gene encodes CDR1 SQVTM and CDR2 ANQGSEA. Material for sequencing was peripheral blood. The clonotype comes from a woman of 80 years or more with acute or convalescent COVID-19. The chain combines TRBV29-1 with TRBJ1-1; tentatively, D is TRBD1 (5 bases). CDR3 protein: CSVEEQWTPVNTEAFF. CDR3 in DNA: TGCAGCGTTGAAGAGCAGTGGACACCAGTAAACACTGAAGCTTTCTTT.